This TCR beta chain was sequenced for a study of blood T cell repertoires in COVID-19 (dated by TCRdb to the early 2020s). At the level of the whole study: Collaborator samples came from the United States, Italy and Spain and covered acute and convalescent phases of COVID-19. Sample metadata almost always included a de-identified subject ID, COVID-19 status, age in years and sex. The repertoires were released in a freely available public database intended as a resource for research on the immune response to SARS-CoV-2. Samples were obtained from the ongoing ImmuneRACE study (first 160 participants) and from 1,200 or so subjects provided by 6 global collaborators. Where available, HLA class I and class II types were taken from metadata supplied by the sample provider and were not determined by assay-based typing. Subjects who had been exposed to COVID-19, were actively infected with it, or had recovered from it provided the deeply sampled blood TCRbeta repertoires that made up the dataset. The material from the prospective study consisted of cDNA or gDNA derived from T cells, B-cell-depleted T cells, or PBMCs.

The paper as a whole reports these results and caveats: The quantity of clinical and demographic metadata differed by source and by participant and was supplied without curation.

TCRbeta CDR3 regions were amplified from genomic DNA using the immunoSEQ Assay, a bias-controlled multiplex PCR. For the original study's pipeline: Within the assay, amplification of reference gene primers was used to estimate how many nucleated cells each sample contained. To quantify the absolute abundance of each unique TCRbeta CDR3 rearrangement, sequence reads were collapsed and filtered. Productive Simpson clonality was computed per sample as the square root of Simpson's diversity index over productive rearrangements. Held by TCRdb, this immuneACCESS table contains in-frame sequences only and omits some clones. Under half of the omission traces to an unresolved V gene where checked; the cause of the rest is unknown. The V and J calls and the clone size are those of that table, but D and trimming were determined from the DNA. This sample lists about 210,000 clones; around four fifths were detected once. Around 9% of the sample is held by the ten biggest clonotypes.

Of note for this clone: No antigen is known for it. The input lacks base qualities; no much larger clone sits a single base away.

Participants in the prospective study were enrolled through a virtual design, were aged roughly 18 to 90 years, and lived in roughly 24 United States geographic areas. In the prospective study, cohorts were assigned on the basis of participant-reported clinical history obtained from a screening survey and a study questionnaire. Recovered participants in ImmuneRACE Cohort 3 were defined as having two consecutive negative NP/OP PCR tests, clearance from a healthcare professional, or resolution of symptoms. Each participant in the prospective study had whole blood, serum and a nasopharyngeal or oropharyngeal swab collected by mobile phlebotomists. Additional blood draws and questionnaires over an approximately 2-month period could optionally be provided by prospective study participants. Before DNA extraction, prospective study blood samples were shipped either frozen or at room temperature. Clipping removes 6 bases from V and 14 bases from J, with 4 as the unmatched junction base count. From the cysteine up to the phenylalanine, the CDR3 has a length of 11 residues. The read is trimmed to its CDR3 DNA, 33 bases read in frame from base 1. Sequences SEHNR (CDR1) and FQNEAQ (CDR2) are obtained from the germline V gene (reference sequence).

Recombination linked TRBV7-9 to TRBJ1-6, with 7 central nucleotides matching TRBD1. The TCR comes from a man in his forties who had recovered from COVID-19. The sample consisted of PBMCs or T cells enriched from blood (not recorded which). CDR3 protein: CASSQQGALHF. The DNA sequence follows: TGTGCCAGCAGTCAGCAGGGGGCCCTCCACTTT.